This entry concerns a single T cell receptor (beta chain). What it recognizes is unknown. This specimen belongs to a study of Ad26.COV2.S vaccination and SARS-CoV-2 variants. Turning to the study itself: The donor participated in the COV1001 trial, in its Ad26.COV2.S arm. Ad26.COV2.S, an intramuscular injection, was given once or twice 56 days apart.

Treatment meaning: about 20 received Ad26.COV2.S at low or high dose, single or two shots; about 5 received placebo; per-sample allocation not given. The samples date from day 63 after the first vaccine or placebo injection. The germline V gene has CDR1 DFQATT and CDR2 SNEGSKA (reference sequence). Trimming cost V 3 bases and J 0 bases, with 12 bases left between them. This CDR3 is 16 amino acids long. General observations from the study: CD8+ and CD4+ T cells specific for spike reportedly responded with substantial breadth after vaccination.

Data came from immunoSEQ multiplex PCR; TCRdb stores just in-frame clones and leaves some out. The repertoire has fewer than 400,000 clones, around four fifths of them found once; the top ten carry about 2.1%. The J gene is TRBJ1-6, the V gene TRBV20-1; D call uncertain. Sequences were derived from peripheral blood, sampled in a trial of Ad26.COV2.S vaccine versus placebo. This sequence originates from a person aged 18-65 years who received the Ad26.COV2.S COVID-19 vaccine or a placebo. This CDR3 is CSASYGALSYNSPLHF. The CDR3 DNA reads TGCAGTGCTAGTTATGGAGCGCTCTCCTATAATTCACCCCTCCACTTT.